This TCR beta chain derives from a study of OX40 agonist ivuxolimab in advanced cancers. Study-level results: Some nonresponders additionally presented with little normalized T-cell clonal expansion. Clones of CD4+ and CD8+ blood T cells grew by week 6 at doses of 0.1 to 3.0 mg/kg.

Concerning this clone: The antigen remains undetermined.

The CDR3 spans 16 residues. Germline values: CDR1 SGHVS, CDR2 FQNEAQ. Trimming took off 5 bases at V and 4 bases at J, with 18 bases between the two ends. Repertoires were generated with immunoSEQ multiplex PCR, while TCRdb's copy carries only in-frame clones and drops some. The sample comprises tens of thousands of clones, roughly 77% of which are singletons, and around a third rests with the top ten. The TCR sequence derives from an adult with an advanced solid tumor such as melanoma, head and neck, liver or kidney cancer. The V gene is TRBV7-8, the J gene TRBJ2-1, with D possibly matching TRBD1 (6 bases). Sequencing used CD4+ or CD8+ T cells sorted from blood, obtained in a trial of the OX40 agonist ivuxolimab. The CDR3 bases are TGTGCCAGCAGCCCGAATACGGGACACCAATACAATGAGCAGTTCTTC. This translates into CASSPNTGHQYNEQFF. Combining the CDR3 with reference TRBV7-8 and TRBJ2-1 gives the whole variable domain GAGVSQSPRYKVAKRGQDVALRCDPISGHVSLFWYQQALGQGPEFLTYFQNEAQLDKSGLPSDRFFAERPEGSVSTLKIQRTQQEDSAVYLCASSPNTGHQYNEQFFGPGTRLTVL.